The 21 T cell receptor beta chains in this list originate from one sample, sequenced in a study of T cell repertoires in cytomegalovirus infection (dated by TCRdb to about 2019). Data came from an Illumina HiSeq 1500. TCRdb reran the public reads through fastp at Q25 and MiXCR, keeping productive beta chains. Records with the same CDR3 protein are collapsed into one entry carrying the most frequent genes and DNA. The sample table holds around 260,000 distinct CDR3 sequences, of which roughly 26% were seen once. Approximately 15% of the sample is held by the ten biggest clonotypes. Sequenced material: PBMCs. Source of these receptors: a human donor in good health (CMV status not recorded). Some clones in this sample may be carry-over from other donors' samples.

This clonotype has a count of ten or more. The CDR3 loop reads CASSLSPPPFSGRANTGELFF. In DNA form, the CDR3 reads TGTGCCAGCAGCTTAAGCCCCCCCCCATTTAGCGGGAGAGCGAACACCGGGGAGCTGTTTTTT. V and J are TRBV7-2 and TRBJ2-2; TRBD2 aligns across 9 bases. The CDR3 loop spans 21 amino acids. Trimming removed 2 bases from V and 0 bases from J; junction bases left unmatched: 16. Germline lookup yields CDR1 SGHTA and CDR2 FQGNSA. The full variable domain, completed using reference TRBV7-2 and TRBJ2-2, is GAGVSQSPSNKVTEKGKDVELRCDPISGHTALYWYRQSLGQGLEFLIYFQGNSAPDKSGLPSDRFSAERTGGSVSTLTIQRTQQEDSAVYLCASSLSPPPFSGRANTGELFFGEGSRLTVL.

This chain connects TRBV12-3 or TRBV12-4 to TRBJ1-3; D unclear. CDR3 size: 16 residues. Trimming pared 5 bases from V and 2 bases from J, leaving 16 bases between. The CDR3 DNA follows: TGTGCCAGCAGTCCTAGTCGCGAAGGGACTGGAAACACCATATATTTT. Translated, it gives CASSPSREGTGNTIYF.

This clonotype was counted at least ten times. The chain joins TRBV7-2 to TRBJ2-5; D call uncertain. Trimming removed 2 bases from V and 1 base from J, with 5 bases in between. The V gene's germline CDR1 is SGHTA and CDR2 FQGNSA. CDR3 length: 13 amino acids. The CDR3 sequence is CASSLTVQETQYF. Written as DNA, the CDR3 is TGTGCCAGCAGCTTAACGGTCCAAGAGACCCAGTACTTC.

This clonotype was counted between two and nine times. The chain joins TRBV7-2 to TRBJ2-1; D perhaps matches TRBD2 (6 bases). V gave up 0 bases and J gave up 0 bases, with 12 bases separating them. The germline V gene has CDR1 SGHTA and CDR2 FQGNSA. CDR3 length: 17 residues. CDR3 residues: CASSLAASASSYNEQFF. In nucleotides, the CDR3 is TGTGCCAGCAGCTTAGCCGCTAGCGCCAGCTCCTACAATGAGCAGTTCTTC.

The V and J genes are TRBV30 and TRBJ2-5, with D perhaps TRBD1 (6 bases). CDR1 and CDR2 (germline): GTSNPN, SVGIG (reference sequence). V shed 5 bases and J shed 3 bases, with 13 bases lying between them. The length of the CDR3 is 13 residues. This CDR3 is CAWEIQGKETQYF. The DNA of the CDR3 is TGTGCCTGGGAAATCCAGGGGAAAGAGACCCAGTACTTC. Full variable domain (rest looked up from reference TRBV30 and TRBJ2-5): SQTIHQWPATLVQPVGSPLSLECTVEGTSNPNLYWYRQAAGRGLQLLFYSVGIGQISSEVPQNLSASRPQDRQFILSSKKLLLSDSGFYLCAWEIQGKETQYFGPGTRLLVL.

This sequence joins TRBV29-1 and TRBJ2-5; D perhaps matches TRBD2 (5 bases). The CDR3 spans 16 residues. CDR1 and CDR2 (germline): SQVTM, ANQGSEA. V was clipped by 4 bases and J by 5 bases, with 23 bases between them. CDR3: CSVVRAGRPGGETQYF. The DNA for the CDR3 is TGCAGCGTTGTAAGGGCGGGCAGGCCGGGCGGGGAGACCCAGTACTTC. The full variable domain, completed using reference TRBV29-1 and TRBJ2-5, is SAVISQKPSRDICQRGTSLTIQCQVDSQVTMMFWYRQQPGQSLTLIATANQGSEATYESGFVIDKFPISRPNLTFSTLTVSNMSPEDSSIYLCSVVRAGRPGGETQYFGPGTRLLVL.

In its sample, this clonotype was seen a few times. The V gene is TRBV15, the J gene TRBJ2-5, with a possible D match to TRBD2 (7 bases). Trimming took off 5 bases at V and 5 bases at J, with 18 bases between the two ends. Germline V lookup: CDR1 LNHNV, CDR2 YYDKDF (reference sequence). The CDR3 sequence is 15 residues long. The CDR3 sequence: CATSQGRGRLETQYF. The CDR3 DNA is TGTGCCACCAGCCAGGGGAGGGGCCGACTGGAGACCCAGTACTTC.

The CDR3 nucleotides are TGTGCCATCAGTGAGTCACCTCAAATTAGCACAGATACGCAGTATTTT. Its translation: CAISESPQISTDTQYF. The rearrangement joins TRBV10-3 to TRBJ2-3; D remains ambiguous. The germline CDR1 and CDR2 sequences are ENHRY and SYGVKD. The CDR3 extends over 16 amino acids. Trimming pared 0 bases from V and 0 bases from J, leaving 10 bases between.

The J gene is TRBJ1-1, the V gene TRBV2; perhaps TRBD1 as D (6 bases). Per the germline V gene, CDR1 is SNHLY and CDR2 is FYNNEI. The CDR3 consists of 13 residues. V shed 7 bases and J shed 0 bases, with 9 bases lying between them. The chain's CDR3 is CASIGQMNTEAFF. The CDR3 nucleotides are TGTGCCAGCATAGGACAGATGAACACTGAAGCTTTCTTT.

The chain is built from TRBV6-5 and TRBJ2-1, with D perhaps being TRBD1 or TRBD2 (8 bases each). V lost 6 bases, J lost 1 base, and 16 bases lay in between. The germline V gene encodes CDR1 MNHEY and CDR2 SVGAGI. The CDR3 has 16 residues. The DNA for the CDR3 is TGTGCCAGCAGATCGGGGGGGGACAGGTCCTACAATGAGCAGTTCTTC. Its protein product is CASRSGGDRSYNEQFF.

The chain is built from TRBV7-2 and TRBJ2-2; TRBD2 aligns across 9 bases. This CDR3 is built from 16 residues. The germline V gene encodes CDR1 SGHTA and CDR2 FQGNSA. The J segment lost 2 bases and the V segment lost 9 bases, leaving 10 bases of the junction unmatched. CDR3 amino acids: CASQTAGGPNTGELFF. DNA of the CDR3: TGTGCCAGTCAGACCGCGGGGGGGCCAAACACCGGGGAGCTGTTTTTT.

On this clonotype itself: A much larger clone is a single base away; this may be a read error. The chain uses TRBV7-6 and TRBJ2-3; D may be TRBD1 or TRBD2 (6 bases each). The CDR3 totals 15 residues. V was shortened by 6 bases and J by 2 bases, with 15 bases between the two germline ends. Germline loops: CDR1 SGHVS, CDR2 FNYEAQ. CDR3 DNA: TGTGCCAGCAGACTACTAGGGGGGTTCACAGATACGCAGTATTTT. Its protein is CASRLLGGFTDTQYF.

This clonotype was picked up a small number of times. The chain uses TRBV20-1 and TRBJ1-2; TRBD1 agrees at 7 bases. The CDR3 has 15 amino acids. Unmatched junction bases numbered 10, after V lost 6 bases and J lost 0 bases. Germline-derived CDR1 and CDR2 are DFQATT and SNEGSKA (reference sequence). CDR3 protein: CSAISGRGSNYGYTF. CDR3 nucleotides: TGCAGTGCCATATCGGGCAGGGGGTCTAACTATGGCTACACCTTC.

Many counts were recorded for this clonotype. The chain links TRBV7-2 to TRBJ1-6; no reliable D call. Germline V gene sequence: CDR1 SGHTA, CDR2 FQGNSA. V lost 2 bases and J lost 5, with 7 bases in between. The CDR3 covers 14 residues. The DNA of the CDR3 is TGTGCCAGCAGCTTATTACAGAATAATTCACCCCTCCACTTT. Translation: CASSLLQNNSPLHF.

The rearrangement joins TRBV7-6 to TRBJ1-3; 12 bases map to TRBD1. The V and J ends lost 2 bases and 7 bases, in that order; junction bases with no gene match: 6. This CDR3 contains 16 residues. Germline V gives CDR1 SGHVS, CDR2 FNYEAQ. Written as DNA, the CDR3 is TGTGCCAGCAGCTTATCGGGACAGGGGGCGAGGAACACCATATATTTT. The encoded protein is CASSLSGQGARNTIYF.

The sample holds many counts of this clonotype. This chain uses TRBV7-2 with TRBJ1-3, with unresolved D. There are 15 residues in the CDR3. CDR1 and CDR2 (germline): SGHTA, FQGNSA. Trimming left V 3 bases short and J 0 bases short, with 9 bases between. The CDR3 DNA is TGTGCCAGCAGCTTCGACTTAAACTCTGGAAACACCATATATTTT. It specifies CASSFDLNSGNTIYF.

The J gene is TRBJ2-3, the V gene TRBV20-1; the match to TRBD2 covers 7 bases. Unmatched junction bases numbered 14, after V lost 0 bases and J lost 2 bases. CDR1 DFQATT and CDR2 SNEGSKA come from the germline V gene (reference sequence). There are 18 residues in the CDR3. The CDR3 sequence: CSARDSSLADRFTDTQYF. The CDR3 nucleotides are TGCAGTGCTAGAGATTCCAGTCTAGCGGATAGATTCACAGATACGCAGTATTTT.

J is TRBJ2-7 and V is TRBV20-1; unclear D gene. The CDR3 consists of 11 residues. Germline CDR1 and CDR2: DFQATT and SNEGSKA (reference sequence). V lost 1 base to trimming and J lost 6 bases, with 7 bases between them. The CDR3, as DNA: TGCAGTGCTAGAGGGAGAGGCGAGCAGTACTTC. Translating gives CSARGRGEQYF.

The chain employs TRBV5-1 and TRBJ1-1; the D is unclear. Germline V gives CDR1 SGHRS, CDR2 YFSETQ. V was trimmed by 4 bases and J by 0 bases, leaving 10 bases between them. The CDR3 loop spans 14 amino acids. The CDR3 protein is CASSPPQMNTEAFF. CDR3 bases: TGCGCCAGCAGCCCCCCCCAGATGAACACTGAAGCTTTCTTT. Drawing the rest from reference TRBV5-1 and TRBJ1-1, the complete variable domain is KAGVTQTPRYLIKTRGQQVTLSCSPISGHRSVSWYQQTPGQGLQFLFEYFSETQRNKGNFPGRFSGRQFSNSRSEMNVSTLELGDSALYLCASSPPQMNTEAFFGQGTRLTVV.

The chain uses TRBV7-2 and TRBJ2-1; no firm D call. The CDR3 totals 11 residues. Germline loops: CDR1 SGHTA, CDR2 FQGNSA. The V and J ends lost 5 bases and 8 bases respectively, with 7 bases between them. In DNA, the CDR3 is TGTGCCAGCAGCCCTAATTATGAGCAGTTCTTC. This encodes CASSPNYEQFF. The complete variable domain, with remaining parts taken from reference TRBV7-2 and TRBJ2-1, reads GAGVSQSPSNKVTEKGKDVELRCDPISGHTALYWYRQSLGQGLEFLIYFQGNSAPDKSGLPSDRFSAERTGGSVSTLTIQRTQQEDSAVYLCASSPNYEQFFGPGTRLTVL.

This clonotype was picked up a small number of times. The V gene is TRBV12-3 or TRBV12-4, the J gene TRBJ2-1, with 7 bases identical to TRBD2. The V gene end was trimmed by 3 bases and the J gene end by 4 bases; junction bases not matched to a gene: 3. This CDR3 region has 14 residues. The CDR3 here is CASSLAGEYNEQFF. CDR3 nucleotide sequence: TGTGCCAGCAGTTTGGCGGGGGAATACAATGAGCAGTTCTTC.